This T cell receptor beta chain was recorded in a study of early T cells in non-severe SARS-CoV-2 infection. Study observations and caveats: Anti-spike CD8 responses were favored by VDJdb matching, which missed private and CD4 specificities.

Unique molecular identifiers were attached to individual cDNA molecules. TCRdb used MiXCR to reprocess the 5' RACE reads, holding one entry per CDR3 protein. The repertoire holds some 61,000 distinct CDR3 sequences, around 9.3% seen once, with under 4.5% in the top ten. Trimming stripped 4 bases from V and 1 base from J, with 8 bases between. CDR3 length equals 14 residues. Note on this clonotype: Antigen: not known.

This specimen consisted of whole blood, obtained at baseline. The chain combines TRBV12-3 or TRBV12-4 with TRBJ2-1; TRBD2 might be the D (5 bases). This TCR was sampled from an adult who was a healthcare worker with PCR-confirmed SARS-CoV-2 infection or an uninfected control (not recorded which). CDR3 bases: TGTGCCAGCAGTTCCGGGATTTCCTACAATGAGCAGTTCTTC. It translates to CASSSGISYNEQFF.